This section outlines one T cell receptor beta chain sequence together with its context. The antigen is unknown. This may stem from a read error, because a much larger clone lies one nucleotide away. Each patient came to thyroid surgery without any prior treatment (of any kind). The germline gives CDR1 LGHNA, CDR2 YSLEER. This CDR3 has 15 amino acids. Authors' methods: CDR3 differences across clinicopathological groups were used to build a distant-metastasis classifier for papillary thyroid cancer. TCRdb re-analyzed the PCR reads through MiXCR. V and J calls and clone size were set by TCRdb, not the authors. The repertoire holds roughly 93,000 clones, with about 12% as singletons. The data are from a study of metastatic and nonmetastatic thyroid tumors. Across the whole study: Repertoires were compared across blood and tumor or nodule tissue from malignant and benign thyroid patients. Findings and caveats of the study: In blood and tumor, TCR beta diversity was reportedly significantly higher in malignant thyroid tumors than in benign nodules.

The chain combines TRBV4-3 with TRBJ1-4; weak D call: TRBD1 (5 bases). The receptor was derived from a female donor with papillary thyroid cancer or a benign thyroid nodule (not recorded which). Some clones in this sample may be carry-over from other donors' samples. Sequenced input: blood. The CDR3 bases are TGCGCCAGCAGGGTATACGGGGGGTTGGACGAAAAACTGTATTTT. As protein: CASRVYGGLDEKLYF.